These T cell receptor beta chains were read from a single sample in a study of blood T cells in healthy people across ages. Using its own MiXCR run on the 5' RACE reads, TCRdb lists one record per CDR3 protein. The data contain roughly 1,700,000 distinct CDR3 sequences, roughly 27% of them seen just once; the ten biggest clones take up roughly 8%. Sequenced input: blood. The receptors derive from a woman under 40 in good health. Both conserved end residues are part of each CDR3. D genes are given only for firm matches. Only some rows state a clone size, as once, few, many or a class for expanded clones.

v_gene	j_gene	abundance	d_gene	CDR3nt	CDR3aa
TRBV5-1	TRBJ2-2	NA	NA	TGCGCCAGCAACAGCGAAACATACACCGGGGAGCTGTTTTTT	CASNSETYTGELFF
TRBV9	TRBJ2-2	once	TRBD2	TGTGCCAGCAGCATCAGGGGACTAGCGGGAGTCGCCGGGGAGCTGTTTTTT	CASSIRGLAGVAGELFF
TRBV24-1	TRBJ1-5	few	TRBD1	TGTGCCACCAGTGATTTGCAGGGACAGGAAAAGGACTATAGCAATCAGCCCCAGCATTTT	CATSDLQGQEKDYSNQPQHF
TRBV6-5	TRBJ2-5	few	TRBD1	TGTGCCAGCAGTAACCCAGGGACAGGGAGACAGACCCAGTACTTC	CASSNPGTGRQTQYF
TRBV20-1	TRBJ1-1	NA	NA	TGCAGTGCCGTCTGGATGGGAGGGAACACTGAAGCTTTCTTT	CSAVWMGGNTEAFF
TRBV4-1	TRBJ2-1	few	TRBD1	TGCGCCAGCAGCCAGACGGACAGGCTCGATGAGCAGTTCTTC	CASSQTDRLDEQFF
TRBV14	TRBJ2-5	many	NA	TGTGCCAGCAGCCCCTTAGATGCCGGGAGCCGGGAAGAGACCCAGTACTTC	CASSPLDAGSREETQYF
TRBV3-1	TRBJ2-3	NA	NA	TGTGCCAGCAGCCAAAGTTCAGATACGCAGTATTTT	CASSQSSDTQYF
TRBV10-3	TRBJ2-7	NA	TRBD1	TGTGCCATCAGTGAGTCCGACAGGGGGGGCGAGCAGTACTTC	CAISESDRGGEQYF
TRBV7-9	TRBJ2-1	few	NA	TGTGCCAGCAGACATCGGGACTCCTACAATGAGCAGTTCTTC	CASRHRDSYNEQFF
TRBV4-1	TRBJ2-1	few	TRBD1	TGCGCCAGCAGCCAAGACGCCGGGACAGGGGGCGATGAGCAGTTCTTC	CASSQDAGTGGDEQFF
TRBV11-2	TRBJ1-2	few	NA	TGTGCCAGCAGCTCCAGACAGGCGCCCGACTATGGCTACACCTTC	CASSSRQAPDYGYTF
TRBV7-2	TRBJ2-5	NA	NA	TGTGCCAGCAGCTTTAATCTAGCGGAGACCCAGTACTTC	CASSFNLAETQYF
TRBV5-1	TRBJ2-7	many	TRBD1	TGCGCCAGCAACCGGGGACAGGGGTCCTACGAGCAGTACTTC	CASNRGQGSYEQYF
TRBV5-1	TRBJ2-3	once	NA	TGCGCCAGCGGCGGTTCGACGGAATTCACAGATACGCAGTATTTT	CASGGSTEFTDTQYF
TRBV7-9	TRBJ2-7	NA	TRBD2	TGTGCCAGCAGTAATCCGGGACTAGCGGGAGGCCAGTCCTACGAGCAGTACTTC	CASSNPGLAGGQSYEQYF
TRBV9	TRBJ2-3	NA	NA	TGTGCCAGCAGTTTTGAGCTTGGGAACACAGATACGCAGTATTTT	CASSFELGNTDTQYF
TRBV5-1	TRBJ2-7	many	TRBD1	TGCGCCAGCAGCGCCCGACAGGGAGTCTACGAGCAGTACTTC	CASSARQGVYEQYF
TRBV5-1	TRBJ1-1	NA	NA	TGCGCCAGCAGCGCCACGAACACTGAAGCTTTCTTT	CASSATNTEAFF
TRBV7-9	TRBJ2-5	many	NA	TGTGCCAGCAGCTTAGTCCGGCAGCAAGAGACCCAGTACTTC	CASSLVRQQETQYF
TRBV4-2	TRBJ2-7	few	TRBD2	TGTGCCAGCAGCCAAGAATTAGCGGGGGGGCGCAACGAGCAGTACTTC	CASSQELAGGRNEQYF
TRBV29-1	TRBJ2-7	NA	TRBD1	TGCAGCTTTGAGGCCAGACAGGGCTACGAGCAGTACTTC	CSFEARQGYEQYF